Sequencing of this TCR beta chain was carried out in a study of siplizumab effects on memory and regulatory T cells. The repertoire was sequenced with immunoSEQ multiplex PCR; TCRdb's copy has only in-frame clones and lacks some. The sample consists of approximately 94,000 clones, approximately 91% of them appearing once. Findings and caveats of the study: Treg-derived clones made up an average of approximately 70% of mappable alloreactive CD4+ clones with siplizumab and over 25% in controls.

Deletions cut 3 bases from V and 5 bases from J, with 16 bases between. CDR1 and CDR2 from the germline V gene are WNHNN and SYGVQD (reference sequence). This CDR3 is built from 15 residues. Worth noting for this clone: Antigen specificity is unknown.

The chain is built from TRBV10-1 and TRBJ2-5; D is possibly TRBD1 (6 bases). The clonotype originates from a human donor in good health. Material: CD4+ T cells sorted from blood. The CDR3 DNA follows: TGCGCCAGCAGTGACAAGACAGGCCCGTGGGAGACCCAGTACTTC. Protein sequence: CASSDKTGPWETQYF.